These T cell receptor beta chains were read from a single sample in a study of HIV-infected patients and healthy controls. From the 5' RACE reads, TCRdb called clonotypes with MiXCR, one entry per CDR3 protein. The sample has around 4,300 distinct CDR3 sequences, approximately 5.7% seen once. This sample comprised blood, obtained during antiretroviral therapy. These receptors originate from an adult with HIV infection. CDR3s leave out the opening cysteine and the closing phenylalanine or tryptophan. The size entry is marked missing in some rows and otherwise reads once, few, many or a size class.

len: 13
abundance: medium-sized
v_gene: TRBV6-5
CDR3aa: ASSPRRGSGNTIY

len: 11
abundance: medium-sized
v_gene: TRBV11-2
CDR3aa: ASSIQGIAGRA

len: 13
abundance: many
v_gene: TRBV20-1
CDR3aa: SARDEGRSGEKLF

len: 15
abundance: medium-sized
v_gene: TRBV7-9
CDR3aa: ASSLAVGDIAKNIQY

len: 12
abundance: many
v_gene: TRBV5-5
CDR3aa: ASSQQGRDEKLF

len: 14
abundance: many
v_gene: TRBV5-1
CDR3aa: ASSLEWDAANTEAF

len: 15
abundance: many
v_gene: TRBV15
CDR3aa: ATSRDRTSGYTDTQY

len: 11
abundance: medium-sized
v_gene: TRBV29-1
CDR3aa: SANGLSYNEQF

len: 11
abundance: NA
v_gene: TRBV7-2
CDR3aa: ASSPVGQNEQF

len: 12
abundance: medium-sized
v_gene: TRBV7-9
CDR3aa: ASSSAASGNEQF

len: 11
abundance: NA
v_gene: TRBV10-3
CDR3aa: AISMDKTYEQY

len: 9
abundance: many
v_gene: TRBV30
CDR3aa: AWRWLGEQF

len: 12
abundance: many
v_gene: TRBV7-2
CDR3aa: ASRDQRQADTQY

len: 15
abundance: medium-sized
v_gene: TRBV5-8
CDR3aa: ASSLELAGGPMKTQY